The subject of this entry is one T cell receptor beta chain. Its antigen is unidentified. An end of the junction does not agree with germline; a read error may underlie this. The repertoire was sequenced with immunoSEQ multiplex PCR; TCRdb's copy has only in-frame clones and lacks some. The table records about 180,000 clones, around 85% of them present only once. This entry is derived from a study of cytomegalovirus exposure and HLA in healthy donors. Regarding the study as a whole: Cytomegalovirus association was listed for around 170 TCR beta chains. The classifier reportedly diagnosed cytomegalovirus status with high sensitivity and specificity.

Separate from the roughly 670-subject first cohort, the 120-subject validation cohort was the one that the donors belonged to. Germline-derived CDR1 and CDR2 are WSHSY and SAAADI. The CDR3 loop spans 16 amino acids. The chain has TRBV10-2 and TRBJ2-3, with a weak D call TRBD2 (5 bases). Sequences were obtained from PBMCs. The receptor comes from a man aged 18 to 30 in good health and CMV-seropositive. DNA for the CDR3: TGTGCCAGCAGCCCTTGGACTCCCTATAGCACAGATACGCAGTATTTT. Translated: CASSPWTPYSTDTQYF.